This T cell receptor (beta chain) is from a study of T cells in Graves' hyperthyroidism and ophthalmopathy (dated by TCRdb to about 2019). As for the study more broadly: To identify distinguishing TCR V-J signatures, a discovery cohort of around 100 patients was used, comprising 43 with Graves' ophthalmopathy and 55 to 65 with stable Graves' hyperthyroidism. The study also compared thyroid tissue and blood T-cell repertoires from more than five Graves' hyperthyroidism patients. An independent validation cohort of around 19 hyperthyroidism patients and over 15 patients who later progressed to ophthalmopathy tested prospective prediction of ophthalmopathy. For training and testing, the roughly 97 patients in the discovery cohort were randomly divided in a 7:3 ratio. Once sampling was done, hyperthyroidism patients were given methimazole at a starting dose of 30 mg daily, whereas ophthalmopathy patients were given high-dose intravenous methylprednisolone. The paper describes TCR Vbeta CDR3 sequencing of 135 peripheral blood samples, made up of 43 ophthalmopathy patients, around 78 hyperthyroidism patients and some 17 progressor patients.

TCR beta CDR3 regions were amplified from RNA transcripts. A first-round RT-PCR of the TCR CDR3 used the HTBI primer set with the Qiagen OneStep RT-PCR kit. The libraries were constructed in a second round of multiplex PCR and then size-selected and purified. Libraries were sequenced paired-end with 100 bp reads on an Illumina HiSeq2000. Per the source publication's procedure: SOAPnuke was used to process the raw data, removing reads that contained adapters or uncalled bases, had a mean Phred below 15, or lacked an exact match to the constant primer or identifier. COPE v1.2.5 was used to merge high-quality paired reads, and clonotypes were defined as unique nucleotide sequences. MiTCR v1.1 was used to align the clonotypes against IMGT TRBV, TRBD and TRBJ reference segments. The analysis was restricted to V-J combinations with a frequency above 0.0001, which together covered 99% to 99.2% of the repertoires. The TCS score was defined as the ratio of F50 (clonal expansion) to E x V (chaos), calculated using BLOSUM62-based TCRdist between CDR3 peptides within each V-J. Welch's t-statistics and random forest reduced 450 to 600 V-J features to 13, which were used in a naive Bayes classifier (R e1071). The similarity between thyroid and blood repertoires was quantified using the Morisita-Horn index. The public reads were reprocessed in TCRdb via fastp at Q25 and MiXCR, keeping in-frame beta chains. Rows with one shared CDR3 protein collapse into an entry with the most common genes and DNA. The authors' filters were not applied to this entry. Within this sample are approximately 500,000 distinct CDR3 sequences, with around 42% of them counted one time only. The biggest ten clones account for more than 7% of the sample.

A patient counted as having stable Graves' hyperthyroidism if no progression to ophthalmopathy occurred over 18 months of follow-up. The hyperthyroidism patients were between 18 and 65 years old and newly diagnosed, with a disease duration of less than 2 months. Any patient with an uncontrolled infection, another autoimmune disease, pregnancy or lactation was excluded. Diagnoses were based on clinical symptoms, serum thyroxine and TRAb, thyroid ultrasound and orbital computed tomography. Total RNA was extracted with Trizol reagent, and quality was checked on an Agilent 2100 Bioanalyzer. General conclusions and limits of the study: In validation, progression to ophthalmopathy was predicted by the model with around 71% sensitivity and just over 72% specificity, a median of roughly 6.4 months before onset. No statistical method was used to fix the sample size in advance, and group allocation was not hidden from the investigators. Most expanded thyroid clonotypes (frequency above 0.001) were also found in blood, which suggests that blood repertoires may mirror thyroid immune responses. Ophthalmopathy was separated from stable hyperthyroidism by a 13 V-J signature model, with about 86% sensitivity and 81% to 82% specificity obtained in cross-validation and 80%/75% obtained in testing.

Ten or more counts support this clonotype. Its antigen is unknown. The record has no base qualities; no much larger clone is one base away. The junction shows trimming of 1 base on V and 0 bases on J, plus 9 bases between the germline ends. Reading from cysteine to phenylalanine, the CDR3 counts 15 amino acids. Only CDR3 DNA is held: 45 bases, read in frame from base 1. Based on the germline V gene, the CDR1 and CDR2 sequences are LGHNA and YSLEER. Sequencing used peripheral blood or thyroid tissue (not recorded which). The clonotype comes from a woman younger than 30 with Graves' hyperthyroidism. Recombination joined TRBV4-3 with TRBJ1-2, and perhaps TRBD1 as D gene, on 5 matching bases. CDR3 loop: CASSQGIRANYGYTF. The nucleotide sequence is TGCGCCAGCAGCCAAGGGATCAGGGCTAACTATGGCTACACCTTC.